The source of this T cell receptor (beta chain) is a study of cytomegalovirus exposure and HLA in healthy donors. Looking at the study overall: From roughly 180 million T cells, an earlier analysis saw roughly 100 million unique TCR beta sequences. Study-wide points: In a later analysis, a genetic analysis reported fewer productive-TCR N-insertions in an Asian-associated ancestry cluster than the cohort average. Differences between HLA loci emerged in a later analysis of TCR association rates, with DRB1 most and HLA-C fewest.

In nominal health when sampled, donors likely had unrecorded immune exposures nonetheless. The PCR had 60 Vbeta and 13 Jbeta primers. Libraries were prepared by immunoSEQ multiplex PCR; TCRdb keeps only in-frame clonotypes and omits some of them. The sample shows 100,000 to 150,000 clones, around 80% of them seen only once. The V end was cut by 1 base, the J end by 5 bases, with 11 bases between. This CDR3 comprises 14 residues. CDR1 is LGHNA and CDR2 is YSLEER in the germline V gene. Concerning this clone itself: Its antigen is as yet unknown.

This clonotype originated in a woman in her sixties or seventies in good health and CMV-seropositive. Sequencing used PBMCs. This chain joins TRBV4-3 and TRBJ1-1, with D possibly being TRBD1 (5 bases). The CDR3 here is CASSQVRQTTEAFF. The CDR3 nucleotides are TGCGCCAGCAGCCAAGTTAGACAGACGACTGAAGCTTTCTTT.